This entry lists 27 T cell receptor beta chains sequenced from one sample in a study of CD8+ T cells in alopecia areata. RNA was extracted and reverse transcribed into cDNA as the sequencing template. Here immunoSEQ multiplex PCR was the method, and the copy in TCRdb shows in-frame clones only, minus some. Here the sample spans around 98,000 clones, around two fifths being singletons. The sample consisted of CD4+ T cells sorted from blood. Receptors were obtained from a human donor with alopecia areata.

The chain joins TRBV18 to TRBJ1-5; maybe TRBD1 (5 bases). Germline values: CDR1 KGHSH, CDR2 LQKENI. Trimming cost V 2 bases and J 6 bases, with 14 bases left between them. CDR3 length: 15 amino acids. CDR3 protein: CASSPSQADGQPQHF. The CDR3 bases are TGTGCCAGCTCACCATCACAGGCCGACGGTCAGCCCCAGCATTTT.

The CDR3 here is CAWSVAYSNQPQHF. The CDR3 region has the DNA TGTGCCTGGAGTGTCGCTTATAGCAATCAGCCCCAGCATTTT. The rearrangement uses TRBV30 and TRBJ1-5, with D unresolved. There are 14 residues in the CDR3. Trimming pared 0 bases from V and 0 bases from J, leaving 6 bases between. Germline V gene data show CDR1 as GTSNPN and CDR2 as SVGIG (reference sequence).

This chain uses TRBV5-6 with TRBJ1-2; D might be TRBD1 (5 bases). Germline-derived CDR1 and CDR2 are SGHDT and YYEEEE. The ends were cut back, 4 bases at V and 0 bases at J, with 16 bases in the middle. The CDR3 spans 16 residues. CDR3 residues: CASSPDSDYSNYGYTF. For the CDR3, the DNA is TGTGCCAGCAGCCCCGACAGCGACTACTCTAACTATGGCTACACCTTC. Based on the CDR3 plus reference TRBV5-6 and TRBJ1-2, the full variable domain is DAGVTQSPTHLIKTRGQQVTLRCSPKSGHDTVSWYQQALGQGPQFIFQYYEEEERQRGNFPDRFSGHQFPNYSSELNVNALLLGDSALYLCASSPDSDYSNYGYTFGSGTRLTVV.

This clone came up a few times. This chain uses TRBV7-9 with TRBJ1-5; D remains unclear. CDR1 and CDR2 from the germline V gene are SEHNR and FQNEAQ (reference sequence). The CDR3 consists of 13 residues. Trimming stripped 1 base from V and 5 bases from J, with 6 bases between. Here the CDR3 DNA reads TGTGCCAGCAGCTTAGACGGTTATCAGCCCCAGCATTTT. Protein: CASSLDGYQPQHF. Looking up the rest from reference TRBV7-9 and TRBJ1-5 gives the full variable domain: DTGVSQNPRHKITKRGQNVTFRCDPISEHNRLYWYRQTLGQGPEFLTYFQNEAQLEKSRLLSDRFSAERPKGSFSTLEIQRTEQGDSAMYLCASSLDGYQPQHFGDGTRLSIL.

V is TRBV29-1 and J is TRBJ1-1; 7 nucleotides align to TRBD1. The trim removed 7 bases at V and 1 base at J, leaving 6 bases unmatched. The V gene's germline CDR1 is SQVTM and CDR2 ANQGSEA. This CDR3 has 13 residues. This CDR3 is CSACRDRNTEAFF. Written as DNA, the CDR3 is TGCAGCGCCTGCAGGGACAGGAACACTGAAGCTTTCTTT.

The gene calls are TRBV5-1 and TRBJ2-5, with D perhaps TRBD1 (6 bases). The CDR3 runs to 13 residues. The V end was cut by 2 bases, the J end by 5 bases, with 10 bases between. Per the germline V gene, CDR1 is SGHRS and CDR2 is YFSETQ. The CDR3 protein is CASSFPTGETQYF. In DNA form, the CDR3 reads TGCGCCAGCAGCTTTCCTACAGGGGAGACCCAGTACTTC.

The genes are TRBV5-1 and TRBJ2-2; no definite D call. The V gene lost 2 bases and the J gene lost 0 bases, with 5 bases spanning the gap. This CDR3 contains 14 residues. Germline assignment: CDR1 SGHRS and CDR2 YFSETQ. The CDR3 sequence is CASSLTSNTGELFF. The CDR3 DNA reads TGCGCCAGCAGCTTAACCTCGAACACCGGGGAGCTGTTTTTT.

This clone has only a few counts. The rearrangement joins TRBV28 to TRBJ1-1, with TRBD1 matching 9 bases. The junction had 15 bases not matched to a gene; V was cut back by 6 bases and J by 1 base. Germline V gene data show CDR1 as MDHEN and CDR2 as SYDVKM. The CDR3 consists of 18 residues. The CDR3 DNA reads TGTGCCAGCAGCCTGGGCATCCCGGGACAGGGACCGAACACTGAAGCTTTCTTT. Encoded protein: CASSLGIPGQGPNTEAFF.

This sequence joins TRBV29-1 and TRBJ1-4, with 9 bases identical to TRBD1. Germline assignment: CDR1 SQVTM and CDR2 ANQGSEA. V trimming: 4 bases; J trimming: 11 bases; junction bases outside the gene matches: 5. This CDR3 has 12 residues. DNA of the CDR3: TGCAGCGTTGTAGGACAGGGGCGCAAACTGTTTTTT. Encoded protein: CSVVGQGRKLFF. Full variable domain (rest looked up from reference TRBV29-1 and TRBJ1-4): SAVISQKPSRDICQRGTSLTIQCQVDSQVTMMFWYRQQPGQSLTLIATANQGSEATYESGFVIDKFPISRPNLTFSTLTVSNMSPEDSSIYLCSVVGQGRKLFFGSGTQLSVL.

This chain joins TRBV29-1 and TRBJ2-1; D gene ambiguous. Trimming removed 3 bases at V and 7 bases at J, with 16 bases between. The V gene's germline CDR1 is SQVTM and CDR2 ANQGSEA. CDR3 size: 14 residues. This CDR3 is CSVDVPTGLNEQFF. CDR3 DNA sequence: TGCAGCGTTGATGTCCCCACTGGGTTGAATGAGCAGTTCTTC.

The chain joins TRBV2 to TRBJ1-1; 7 bases match TRBD1. This CDR3 has 15 residues. V lost 4 bases, J lost 2 bases, and 7 bases stayed unmatched. Germline CDR1 is SNHLY and CDR2 is FYNNEI. The CDR3 nucleotides are TGTGCCAGCAGTGCACAGGGGTGGGGAAACACTGAAGCTTTCTTT. Translation: CASSAQGWGNTEAFF. Combining the CDR3 with reference TRBV2 and TRBJ1-1 gives the whole variable domain EPEVTQTPSHQVTQMGQEVILRCVPISNHLYFYWYRQILGQKVEFLVSFYNNEISEKSEIFDDQFSVERPDGSNFTLKIRSTKLEDSAMYFCASSAQGWGNTEAFFGQGTRLTVV.

This clone was recorded a few times. The chain uses TRBV28 and TRBJ1-1; D not resolved. Germline CDR1 and CDR2: MDHEN and SYDVKM. V was trimmed by 6 bases and J by 5 bases, leaving 16 bases between them. The CDR3 extends over 14 amino acids. In nucleotides, the CDR3 is TGTGCCAGCAGCCTCGGTGGGGTCGGGACTGAAGCTTTCTTT. Its translation is CASSLGGVGTEAFF. The full variable domain, with the rest looked up from reference TRBV28 and TRBJ1-1, is DVKVTQSSRYLVKRTGEKVFLECVQDMDHENMFWYRQDPGLGLRLIYFSYDVKMKEKGDIPEGYSVSREKKERFSLILESASTNQTSMYLCASSLGGVGTEAFFGQGTRLTVV.

The genes are TRBV29-1 and TRBJ2-5, with D unresolved. The V gene's germline CDR1 is SQVTM and CDR2 ANQGSEA. This CDR3 comprises 12 residues. V was trimmed by 7 bases and J by 2 bases, leaving 11 bases between them. The CDR3 sequence: CSANPVQETQYF. CDR3 DNA: TGCAGCGCCAATCCCGTGCAAGAGACCCAGTACTTC.

The V gene is TRBV30, the J gene TRBJ2-5; D unclear. Germline assignment: CDR1 GTSNPN and CDR2 SVGIG (reference sequence). The CDR3 consists of 13 residues. V lost 0 bases, J lost 5 bases, and 10 bases lay in between. The CDR3 region is CAWSVRFWETQYF. CDR3 DNA sequence: TGTGCCTGGAGTGTAAGGTTTTGGGAGACCCAGTACTTC.

The V and J genes are TRBV29-1 and TRBJ1-2; D possibly corresponds to TRBD1 (6 bases). The CDR3 has 14 amino acids. CDR1 and CDR2 (germline): SQVTM, ANQGSEA. V lost 5 bases to trimming and J lost 10 bases, with 23 bases between them. The CDR3 DNA reads as TGCAGCGTTTCAACCCTCACAGGGCACAATCACTACACCTTC. Its protein is CSVSTLTGHNHYTF. The full variable domain, with the rest looked up from reference TRBV29-1 and TRBJ1-2, is SAVISQKPSRDICQRGTSLTIQCQVDSQVTMMFWYRQQPGQSLTLIATANQGSEATYESGFVIDKFPISRPNLTFSTLTVSNMSPEDSSIYLCSVSTLTGHNHYTFGSGTRLTVV.

A few counts support this clone. The chain links TRBV27 to TRBJ1-5; no clear D. This CDR3 spans 14 amino acids. Germline V gene sequence: CDR1 MNHEY, CDR2 SMNVEV (reference sequence). V was pared by 2 bases and J by 6 bases, with 11 bases between. This CDR3 is CASSLLQRRQPQHF. CDR3 DNA sequence: TGTGCCAGCAGTTTACTCCAGAGGCGTCAGCCCCAGCATTTT.

This clone appeared a few times. The identical CDR3 is also encoded by other nucleotide sequences in the sample. The chain is built from TRBV29-1 and TRBJ2-7; D remains unclear. This CDR3 has 10 residues. Trimming pared 4 bases from V and 3 bases from J, leaving 4 bases between. Germline CDR1 SQVTM, CDR2 ANQGSEA. The CDR3 nucleotides read TGCAGCGTTGGGGTCTACGAGCAGTACTTC. As protein: CSVGVYEQYF.

CDR3 sequence: CASQGGAEGYTF. DNA for the CDR3: TGTGCCAGCCAGGGCGGGGCGGAAGGCTACACCTTC. V is TRBV27 and J is TRBJ1-2; TRBD1 is a possible D gene (5 bases). V dropped 8 bases and J dropped 8 bases, with 15 bases sitting between them. CDR3 size: 12 residues. CDR1 and CDR2 from the germline V gene are MNHEY and SMNVEV (reference sequence).

This chain uses TRBV28 with TRBJ2-5; no firm D call. Trimming stripped 7 bases from V and 4 bases from J, with 16 bases between. The CDR3 is made up of 14 amino acids. The V gene's germline CDR1 is MDHEN and CDR2 SYDVKM. This CDR3 reads CASTLMGISETQYF. CDR3 DNA: TGTGCCAGCACCCTAATGGGTATATCAGAGACCCAGTACTTC.

This chain joins TRBV5-1 and TRBJ2-7; D may be TRBD1 (6 bases). The V end was cut by 0 bases, the J end by 0 bases, with 10 bases between. The CDR3 sequence is 15 residues long. The germline CDR1 and CDR2 sequences are SGHRS and YFSETQ. The CDR3 bases are TGCGCCAGCAGCTTGGAGGCGACAGGCTCCTACGAGCAGTACTTC. This codes for CASSLEATGSYEQYF.

This chain connects TRBV5-1 to TRBJ2-5; a weak D match, TRBD1 (5 bases). Germline values: CDR1 SGHRS, CDR2 YFSETQ. CDR3 length: 13 residues. The ends were cut back, 3 bases at V and 6 bases at J, with 12 bases in the middle. In DNA, the CDR3 is TGCGCCAGCAGCTCCAGACAGCCGAAGACCCAGTACTTC. This gives the protein CASSSRQPKTQYF.

This chain links TRBV29-1 with TRBJ2-4; 11 nucleotides align to TRBD2. Germline V CDR1 and CDR2: SQVTM, ANQGSEA. V shed 0 bases and J 6 bases; nucleotides not matched to a gene: 10. This CDR3 has 17 residues. In nucleotides, the CDR3 is TGCAGCGTTGAAGAGGTGGGGGGACTAGCGGTGGGAAACATTCAGTACTTC. This gives the protein CSVEEVGGLAVGNIQYF.

This clone has more than one count but fewer than ten. This chain links TRBV4-1 with TRBJ2-6; D might be TRBD2 (7 bases). Germline CDR1 is MGHRA and CDR2 is YSYEKL. Trimming pared 4 bases from V and 0 bases from J, leaving 19 bases between. The CDR3 length is 19 residues. The CDR3 is CASSRSWGGLSSGANVLTF. In nucleotides, the CDR3 is TGCGCCAGCAGCCGTTCATGGGGGGGCCTAAGCTCTGGGGCCAACGTCCTGACTTTC.

In regard to this clone: A read error may account for a junction end that differs from germline. The gene calls are TRBV13 and TRBJ2-1; D possibly uses TRBD1 or TRBD2 (6 bases each). The CDR3 is made up of 15 amino acids. Per the germline V gene, CDR1 is PRHDT and CDR2 is FYEKMQ (reference sequence). The DNA of the CDR3 is TGTGCCAGCAGCGTAGGGGGGCAGTCCTACAATGAGCAGTTCTTC. Translating it yields CASSVGGQSYNEQFF.

In its sample, this clone was seen once. The J gene is TRBJ1-6, the V gene TRBV2, with 7 positions matching TRBD1. Trimming cost V 6 bases and J 4 bases; bases outside gene matches: 3. The CDR3 has 14 amino acids. Germline V gene lookup returns CDR1 SNHLY and CDR2 FYNNEI. The CDR3 coding sequence is TGTGCCAGCAGGGGGACAGCTTATAATTCACCCCTCCACTTT. Residues: CASRGTAYNSPLHF.

This chain uses TRBV2 with TRBJ2-7, with TRBD2 matching over 8 bases. This CDR3 region has 16 residues. Germline CDR1 is SNHLY and CDR2 is FYNNEI. V dropped 6 bases and J dropped 0; count of bases not matched to a gene: 10. CDR3 nucleotides: TGTGCCAGCAGGTCTGGAGGGCGGGGGGTCTCCTACGAGCAGTACTTC. Translating it yields CASRSGGRGVSYEQYF.

This clone was recorded a few times. The CDR3 sequence: CASSLDRGRASSYEQYF. CDR3 DNA sequence: TGCGCCAGCAGCTTGGACCGAGGGAGGGCTAGCTCCTACGAGCAGTACTTC. The J gene is TRBJ2-7, the V gene TRBV5-1, with 7 nucleotides matching TRBD2. The germline V gene has CDR1 SGHRS and CDR2 YFSETQ. V lost 0 bases to trimming and J lost 0 bases; unmatched junction nucleotides: 9. This CDR3 has 17 amino acids. The full variable domain, rest sourced from reference TRBV5-1 and TRBJ2-7, is KAGVTQTPRYLIKTRGQQVTLSCSPISGHRSVSWYQQTPGQGLQFLFEYFSETQRNKGNFPGRFSGRQFSNSRSEMNVSTLELGDSALYLCASSLDRGRASSYEQYFGPGTRLTVT.